Following are 21 T cell receptor beta chains from one sample sequenced in a study of blood T cell repertoires in COVID-19. The assay was immunoSEQ multiplex PCR, and TCRdb's table has in-frame clones only and misses some. The sample holds 150,000 to 200,000 clones, 70% to 90% seen once. The sequenced sample was peripheral blood. These receptors originate from a man younger than 35 with acute or convalescent COVID-19.

The chain links TRBV12-5 to TRBJ1-1; 7 bases agree with TRBD1. The CDR3 is 18 residues long. CDR1 and CDR2 from the germline V gene are LGHNT and FRNRAP. V gave up 7 bases and J gave up 3 bases; unmatched junction bases: 20. CDR3 nucleotides: TGTGCTAGTGAGGGACCGACAGGGATCCTGACGGAGGACACTGAAGCTTTCTTT. Protein: CASEGPTGILTEDTEAFF.

J is TRBJ1-2 and V is TRBV30; 9 bases are a match to TRBD1. This CDR3 contains 14 residues. V lost 4 bases, J lost 4 bases, and 7 bases stayed unmatched. Looked up from germline, CDR1 is GTSNPN and CDR2 is SVGIG (reference sequence). The CDR3 loop is CAWTLQGATYGYTF. The CDR3 DNA follows: TGTGCCTGGACTCTACAGGGGGCGACCTATGGCTACACCTTC.

This clone was picked up one time. The V call is TRBV9, the J call TRBJ2-7; 9 nucleotides agree with TRBD2. V lost 0 bases to trimming and J lost 5 bases; unmatched junction nucleotides: 6. The CDR3 contains 15 residues. The V gene's germline CDR1 is SGDLS and CDR2 YYNGEE. CDR3 amino acids: CASSVEGAGGDEQYF. The CDR3 nucleotides are TGTGCCAGCAGCGTAGAAGGAGCGGGGGGCGACGAGCAGTACTTC.

This clone was detected a few times. The chain couples TRBV9 to TRBJ1-3, with TRBD1 as a possible D gene (5 bases). V gave up 4 bases and J gave up 7 bases, with 18 bases separating them. Germline values: CDR1 SGDLS, CDR2 YYNGEE. This CDR3 comprises 15 residues. Written as DNA, the CDR3 is TGTGCCAGCAGCCCCGGTTACTTAGGGGTGAACACCATATATTTT. It specifies CASSPGYLGVNTIYF.

J is TRBJ2-1 and V is TRBV12-5, with 8 nucleotides matching TRBD1. Germline V CDR1 and CDR2: LGHNT, FRNRAP. Trimming removed 5 bases from V and 8 bases from J; junction bases left unmatched: 8. This CDR3 contains 14 residues. This chain's CDR3 is CASGPGQGVYEQFF. The DNA for the CDR3 is TGTGCTAGTGGTCCTGGACAGGGTGTCTATGAGCAGTTCTTC.

The gene calls are TRBV27 and TRBJ2-7; TRBD1 matches at 10 bases. The length of the CDR3 is 14 residues. With 5 bases clipped from V and 3 bases from J, the junction kept 4 bases outside the gene matches. The germline gives CDR1 MNHEY, CDR2 SMNVEV (reference sequence). Written as DNA, the CDR3 is TGTGCCAGCAGTACCCGGACAGGGGGCTACGAGCAGTACTTC. As protein: CASSTRTGGYEQYF.

J is TRBJ2-1 and V is TRBV19, with D perhaps matching TRBD2 (6 bases). This CDR3 has 14 amino acids. Germline lookup yields CDR1 LNHDA and CDR2 SQIVND (reference sequence). The V and J ends lost 5 bases and 9 bases respectively, with 17 bases between them. Here the CDR3 DNA reads TGTGCCAGTAGTCCCGGGACTCAAACCGGTGAGCAGTTCTTC. This gives the protein CASSPGTQTGEQFF.

This clone has only a few counts. This chain uses TRBV6-4 with TRBJ2-2; the D gene is possibly TRBD2 (6 bases). The CDR3 has 14 residues. Germline-derived CDR1 and CDR2 are MRHNA and SNTAGT. Trimming pared 5 bases from V and 2 bases from J, leaving 9 bases between. CDR3 amino acids: CASSSGLNTGELFF. CDR3 bases: TGTGCCAGCAGTTCGGGACTTAACACCGGGGAGCTGTTTTTT.

V gene TRBV7-9 combines with J gene TRBJ1-6, with 8 bases matching TRBD1. The CDR3 consists of 14 residues. V lost 6 bases and J lost 9; bases outside the gene matches: 7. From germline, CDR1 is SEHNR and CDR2 FQNEAQ (reference sequence). CDR3 protein: CASSPGGQGSPLHF. The CDR3 DNA reads as TGTGCCAGCAGTCCAGGTGGACAGGGTTCACCCCTCCACTTT. Variable domain in full (rest from reference TRBV7-9 and TRBJ1-6): DTGVSQNPRHKITKRGQNVTFRCDPISEHNRLYWYRQTLGQGPEFLTYFQNEAQLEKSRLLSDRFSAERPKGSFSTLEIQRTEQGDSAMYLCASSPGGQGSPLHFGNGTRLTVT.

The chain has TRBV3-1 (or the pseudogene TRBV3-2) and TRBJ1-2; D is perhaps TRBD1 (6 bases). CDR3 length: 13 amino acids. Looked up from germline, CDR1 is LGHDT and CDR2 is YNNKEL (reference sequence). V was clipped by 3 bases and J by 7 bases, with 12 bases between them. CDR3 nucleotides: TGTGCCAGCAGCCAGGCCGGACAGACTGGCTACACCTTC. It encodes CASSQAGQTGYTF.

The chain recombines TRBV5-1 with TRBJ1-2; D unclear. The ends were cut back, 3 bases at V and 1 base at J, with 13 bases in the middle. There are 15 residues in the CDR3. Germline-derived CDR1 and CDR2 are SGHRS and YFSETQ. Here the CDR3 reads CASSSHREGNYGYTF. DNA of the CDR3: TGCGCCAGCAGCTCGCACCGGGAGGGTAACTATGGCTACACCTTC.

The chain carries TRBV2 and TRBJ2-5; TRBD1 is a possible D gene (5 bases). This CDR3 comprises 13 residues. The V end was cut by 5 bases, the J end by 1 base, with 8 bases between. Germline assignment: CDR1 SNHLY and CDR2 FYNNEI. CDR3 nucleotides: TGTGCCAGCAGTCTTAGGGGCCAAGAGACCCAGTACTTC. This encodes CASSLRGQETQYF.

CDR3: CASSASASTEAFF. In DNA form, the CDR3 reads TGTGCCAGCTCAGCCAGCGCGAGCACTGAAGCTTTCTTT. The chain couples TRBV18 to TRBJ1-1; D uncertain. V lost 5 bases, J lost 4 bases, and 11 bases lay in between. This CDR3 has 13 amino acids. Germline V gene lookup returns CDR1 KGHSH and CDR2 LQKENI.

The J gene is TRBJ1-4, the V gene TRBV27; TRBD1 matches at 7 bases. Germline assignment: CDR1 MNHEY and CDR2 SMNVEV (reference sequence). The trim removed 5 bases at V and 7 bases at J, leaving 13 bases unmatched. CDR3 size: 16 residues. CDR3 loop: CASSLSGGGAGEKLFF. The CDR3 DNA reads as TGTGCCAGCAGTCTTTCAGGGGGTGGGGCGGGTGAAAAACTGTTTTTT.

This chain joins TRBV19 and TRBJ2-1; D is ambiguous. Trimming pared 4 bases from V and 6 bases from J, leaving 13 bases between. Per germline, CDR1 LNHDA and CDR2 SQIVND (reference sequence). The CDR3 has 14 residues. In nucleotides, the CDR3 is TGTGCCAGTAGTAATTCTCCTTATCCCAATGAGCAGTTCTTC. Its protein is CASSNSPYPNEQFF.

This rearrangement joins TRBV7-6 to TRBJ2-1, with D maybe TRBD2 (6 bases). V gave up 6 bases and J gave up 0 bases, with 9 bases separating them. CDR3 size: 14 residues. Germline lookup yields CDR1 SGHVS and CDR2 FNYEAQ. The CDR3 loop is CASSAGSSYNEQFF. The CDR3 region has the DNA TGTGCCAGCAGTGCCGGGAGCTCCTACAATGAGCAGTTCTTC.

The gene calls are TRBV4-2 and TRBJ1-4; D is ambiguous. Germline CDR1 is LGHNA and CDR2 is YNFKEQ. V lost 5 bases and J lost 2, with 15 bases in between. The CDR3 consists of 16 residues. The CDR3 DNA reads as TGTGCCAGCAGCGTCGACCCGCGGCCCACTAATGAAAAACTGTTTTTT. Its translation: CASSVDPRPTNEKLFF.

V is TRBV30 and J is TRBJ2-3; D not resolved. Between the trimmed V and J ends, which lost 0 bases and 6 bases, there was a span of 7 bases. CDR3 length: 12 amino acids. The germline V gene encodes CDR1 GTSNPN and CDR2 SVGIG (reference sequence). In DNA form, the CDR3 reads TGTGCCTGGAGTGTAACGAGGGATACGCAGTATTTT. Its translation: CAWSVTRDTQYF.

This clone was observed a few times. The genes are TRBV19 and TRBJ2-3, with 9 bases lining up with TRBD1. Germline loops: CDR1 LNHDA, CDR2 SQIVND (reference sequence). The CDR3 is 13 amino acids. V was clipped by 11 bases and J by 4 bases; unmatched bases: 7. CDR3 nucleotides: TGTGCCTCCAACAGGGGGCAGTCAGATACGCAGTATTTT. This encodes CASNRGQSDTQYF.

The chain combines TRBV2 with TRBJ1-6; 7 positions match TRBD1. CDR1 is SNHLY, CDR2 FYNNEI, per germline. This CDR3 is built from 15 residues. Trimming at V came to 3 bases and at J to 4 bases, leaving 3 bases not matched to a gene. The DNA for the CDR3 is TGTGCCAGCAGTGATCTGGGACAGTATAATTCACCCCTCCACTTT. It is translated as CASSDLGQYNSPLHF. Drawing the rest from reference TRBV2 and TRBJ1-6, the complete variable domain is EPEVTQTPSHQVTQMGQEVILRCVPISNHLYFYWYRQILGQKVEFLVSFYNNEISEKSEIFDDQFSVERPDGSNFTLKIRSTKLEDSAMYFCASSDLGQYNSPLHFGNGTRLTVT.

In DNA, the CDR3 is TGTGCCAGCAGCCCCGACAGGGGGAACACTGAAGCTTTCTTT. Translation: CASSPDRGNTEAFF. The rearrangement joins TRBV4-2 to TRBJ1-1; 8 nucleotides agree with TRBD1. Germline V CDR1 and CDR2: LGHNA, YNFKEQ. V trimming: 4 bases; J trimming: 1 base; junction bases outside the gene matches: 2. The CDR3 consists of 14 residues.